The text below deals with one T cell receptor beta chain. These data originate in a study of Graves' ophthalmopathy and Graves' hyperthyroidism. Study summary: Investigators collected peripheral blood at initial diagnosis, before any treatment was given.

Germline V gene data show CDR1 as MNHNS and CDR2 as SASEGT. The V and J ends lost 5 bases and 2 bases respectively, with 16 bases between them. The CDR3 covers 15 residues. The authors amplified TCR beta CDR3 regions from RNA transcripts. The authors performed first-round RT-PCR with HTBI primers and then a second-round multiplex PCR. Each CDR3 protein is one row after TCRdb ran MiXCR on the multiplex PCR reads. The table has about 340,000 distinct CDR3 sequences, 17% seen once. The receptor's source is an adult man with Graves' ophthalmopathy. The gene calls are TRBV6-1 and TRBJ2-7; either TRBD1 or TRBD2 may fit D (5 bases each). The specimen sequenced was peripheral blood. The CDR3 DNA sequence: TGTGCCAGCAGTAAACGAGGGGAAGGGACCTACGAGCAGTACTTC. It translates to CASSKRGEGTYEQYF.